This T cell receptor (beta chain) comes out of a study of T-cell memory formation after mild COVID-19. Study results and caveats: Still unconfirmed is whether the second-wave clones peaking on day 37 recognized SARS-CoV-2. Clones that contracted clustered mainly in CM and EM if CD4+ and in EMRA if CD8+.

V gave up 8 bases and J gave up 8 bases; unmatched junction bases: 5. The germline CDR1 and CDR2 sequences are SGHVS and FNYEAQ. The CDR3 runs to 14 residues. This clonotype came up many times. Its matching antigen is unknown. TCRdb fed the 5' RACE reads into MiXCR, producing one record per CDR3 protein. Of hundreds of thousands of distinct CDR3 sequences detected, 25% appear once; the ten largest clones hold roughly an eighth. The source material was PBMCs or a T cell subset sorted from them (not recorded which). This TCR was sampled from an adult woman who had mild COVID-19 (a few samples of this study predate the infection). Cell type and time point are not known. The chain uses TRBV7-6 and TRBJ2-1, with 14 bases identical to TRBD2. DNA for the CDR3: TGTGCCAGCCAAGGGACTAGCGGGGGCGATGAGCAGTTCTTC. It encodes CASQGTSGGDEQFF.